Each of the 3 T cell receptor beta chains below was sequenced from the same sample in a study of PD-L1 blockade in urothelial cancer. Using immunoSEQ multiplex PCR, the repertoire was profiled, and TCRdb retains in-frame clones only, with some absent. In the table there are approximately 90,000 clones, 85% of which are singletons. Time point given: pretreatment peripheral blood. The sample here was PBMCs, taken around atezolizumab (anti-PD-L1) treatment. The receptors stem from a man between 60 and 75 years old with urothelial cancer.

The chain links TRBV4-1 to TRBJ1-1; perhaps TRBD1 as D (6 bases). The CDR3 sequence is 18 residues long. Between the trimmed V and J ends, which lost 7 bases and 2 bases, there was a span of 26 bases. Germline V gene data show CDR1 as MGHRA and CDR2 as YSYEKL. In DNA, the CDR3 is TGCGCCAGCACCCGCGGGAGGCAGGGGACTTTCGGCAACACTGAAGCTTTCTTT. Translated, it gives CASTRGRQGTFGNTEAFF.

The genes are TRBV5-1 and TRBJ1-4; D ambiguous. V was clipped by 0 bases and J by 4 bases, with 13 bases between them. The CDR3 loop spans 16 amino acids. From germline, CDR1 is SGHRS and CDR2 YFSETQ. The CDR3 sequence: CASSLVMAGRNEKLFF. The DNA of the CDR3 is TGCGCCAGCAGCTTGGTCATGGCAGGCCGTAATGAAAAACTGTTTTTT.

This rearrangement joins TRBV29-1 to TRBJ2-1, with D tentatively TRBD2 (6 bases). CDR3 length: 11 residues. Germline CDR1 SQVTM, CDR2 ANQGSEA. Trimming took 4 bases from V and 10 from J, leaving 11 bases between them. CDR3 sequence (DNA): TGCAGCGTTGTCAGCGGGTGGGAGCAGTTCTTC. Translated: CSVVSGWEQFF.